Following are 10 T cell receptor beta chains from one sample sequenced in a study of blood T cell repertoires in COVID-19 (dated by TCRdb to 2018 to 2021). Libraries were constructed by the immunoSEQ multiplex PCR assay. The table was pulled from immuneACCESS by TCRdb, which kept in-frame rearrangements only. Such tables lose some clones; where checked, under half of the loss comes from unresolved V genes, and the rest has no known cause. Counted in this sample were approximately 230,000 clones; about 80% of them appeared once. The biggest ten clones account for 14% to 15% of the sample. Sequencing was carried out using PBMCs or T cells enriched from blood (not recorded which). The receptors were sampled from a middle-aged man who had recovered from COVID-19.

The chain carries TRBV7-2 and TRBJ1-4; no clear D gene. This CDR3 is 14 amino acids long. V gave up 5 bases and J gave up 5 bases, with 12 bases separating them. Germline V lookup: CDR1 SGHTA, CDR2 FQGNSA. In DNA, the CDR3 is TGTGCCAGCAGCCGTCCGGGGTCCAATGAAAAACTGTTTTTT. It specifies CASSRPGSNEKLFF.

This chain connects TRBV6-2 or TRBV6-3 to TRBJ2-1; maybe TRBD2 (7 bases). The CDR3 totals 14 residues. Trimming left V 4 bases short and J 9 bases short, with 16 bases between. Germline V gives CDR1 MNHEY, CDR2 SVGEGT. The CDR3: CASSSYGGQVEQFF. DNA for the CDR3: TGTGCCAGCAGTTCCTACGGGGGGCAGGTTGAGCAGTTCTTC.

The CDR3 coding sequence is TGTGCCAGCAGTGCAAAATCAGGAGGCTCCTATAATTCACCCCTCCACTTT. Its protein product is CASSAKSGGSYNSPLHF. The chain recombines TRBV6-1 with TRBJ1-6; D gene uncertain. Trimming stripped 4 bases from V and 0 bases from J, with 13 bases between. This CDR3 region has 17 residues. Per germline, CDR1 MNHNS and CDR2 SASEGT.

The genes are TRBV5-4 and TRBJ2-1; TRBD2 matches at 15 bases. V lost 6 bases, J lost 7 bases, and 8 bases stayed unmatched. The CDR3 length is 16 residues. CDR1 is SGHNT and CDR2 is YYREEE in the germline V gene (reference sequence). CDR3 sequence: CASTSGGLAGGNEQFF. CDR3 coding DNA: TGTGCCAGCACCTCAGGGGGACTAGCGGGAGGAAATGAGCAGTTCTTC.

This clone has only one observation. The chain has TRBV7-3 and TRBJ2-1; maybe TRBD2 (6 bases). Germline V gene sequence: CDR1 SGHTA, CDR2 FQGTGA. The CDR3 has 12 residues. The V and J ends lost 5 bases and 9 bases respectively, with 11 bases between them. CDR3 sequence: CASSKGLGEQFF. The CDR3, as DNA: TGTGCCAGCAGCAAGGGACTTGGTGAGCAGTTCTTC.

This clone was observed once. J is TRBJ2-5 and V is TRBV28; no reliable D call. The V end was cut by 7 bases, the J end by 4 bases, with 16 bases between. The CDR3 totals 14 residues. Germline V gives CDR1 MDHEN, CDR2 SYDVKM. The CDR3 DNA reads TGTGCCAGCACCCTAATGTCGGCTAGAGAGACCCAGTACTTC. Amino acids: CASTLMSARETQYF.

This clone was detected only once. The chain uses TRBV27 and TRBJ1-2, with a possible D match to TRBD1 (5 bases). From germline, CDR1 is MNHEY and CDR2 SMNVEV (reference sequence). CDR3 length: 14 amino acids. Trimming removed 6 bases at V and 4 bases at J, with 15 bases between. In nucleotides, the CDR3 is TGTGCCAGCAGGATGGCAGGGCCTGGCTATGGCTACACCTTC. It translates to CASRMAGPGYGYTF.

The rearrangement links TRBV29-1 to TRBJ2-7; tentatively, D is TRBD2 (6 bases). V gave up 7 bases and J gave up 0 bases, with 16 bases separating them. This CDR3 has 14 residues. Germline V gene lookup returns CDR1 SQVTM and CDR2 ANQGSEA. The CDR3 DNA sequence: TGCAGCGCAGGGCGGACTACTACCTCCTACGAGCAGTACTTC. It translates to CSAGRTTTSYEQYF.

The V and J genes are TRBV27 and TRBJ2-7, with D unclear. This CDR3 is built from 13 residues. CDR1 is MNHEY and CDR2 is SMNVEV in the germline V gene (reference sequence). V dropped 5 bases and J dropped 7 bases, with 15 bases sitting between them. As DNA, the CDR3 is TGTGCCAGCAGTATCTCGAGGCTCGGTGAGCAGTACTTC. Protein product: CASSISRLGEQYF.

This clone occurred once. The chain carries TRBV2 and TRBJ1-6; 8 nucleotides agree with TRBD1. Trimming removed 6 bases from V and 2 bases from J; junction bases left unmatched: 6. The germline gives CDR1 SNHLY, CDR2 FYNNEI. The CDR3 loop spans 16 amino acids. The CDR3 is CASSRTGYTYNSPLHF. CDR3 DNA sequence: TGTGCCAGCAGCAGGACAGGGTACACCTATAATTCACCCCTCCACTTT.